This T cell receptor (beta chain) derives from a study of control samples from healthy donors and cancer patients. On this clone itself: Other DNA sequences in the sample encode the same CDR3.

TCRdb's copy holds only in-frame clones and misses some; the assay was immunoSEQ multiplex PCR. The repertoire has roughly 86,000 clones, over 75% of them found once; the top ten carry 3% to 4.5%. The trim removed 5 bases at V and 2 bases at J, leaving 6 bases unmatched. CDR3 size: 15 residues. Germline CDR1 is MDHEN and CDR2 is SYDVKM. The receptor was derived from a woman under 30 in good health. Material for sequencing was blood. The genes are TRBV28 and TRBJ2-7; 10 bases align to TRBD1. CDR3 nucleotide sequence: TGTGCCAGCAGTAGGGGACAGGGGAGAGCCTACGAGCAGTACTTC. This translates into CASSRGQGRAYEQYF.